What follows are 16 T cell receptor beta chains derived from one specimen sequenced in a study of T cells in Graves' hyperthyroidism and ophthalmopathy. Amplification of TCR beta CDR3 regions used RNA as the template. Initially, a first-round RT-PCR of the TCR CDR3 employed the HTBI primer set. TCRdb analysed the multiplex PCR reads with MiXCR anew, one entry per CDR3 protein. The top ten clones hold 47% of a sample with 500,000 to 600,000 distinct CDR3 sequences, roughly 21% of them seen once. The sample comprised blood. These receptors came from a man aged 35-49 years with Graves' ophthalmopathy.

This clonotype has just a few counts. The chain joins TRBV7-2 to TRBJ1-3; TRBD1 is a possible D gene (6 bases). V lost 8 bases and J lost 0, with 8 bases in between. CDR3 size: 13 residues. The germline V gene encodes CDR1 SGHTA and CDR2 FQGNSA. The CDR3 sequence is CASGTISGNTIYF. CDR3 nucleotides: TGTGCCAGCGGGACAATCTCTGGAAACACCATATATTTT.

This clonotype has a handful of counts. The V gene is TRBV5-6, the J gene TRBJ2-3; 7 nucleotides agree with TRBD1. The germline gives CDR1 SGHDT, CDR2 YYEEEE. Unmatched junction bases numbered 10, after V lost 4 bases and J lost 8 bases. The length of the CDR3 is 14 residues. DNA for the CDR3: TGTGCCAGCAGCAAGGGACAGTCGCCAGCTACGCAGTATTTT. Amino acids: CASSKGQSPATQYF.

This clonotype appeared a few times. The chain recombines TRBV7-9 with TRBJ2-2; D gene uncertain. The CDR3 extends over 12 amino acids. Trimming took off 8 bases at V and 7 bases at J, with 11 bases between the two ends. Germline V gene data show CDR1 as SEHNR and CDR2 as FQNEAQ (reference sequence). This CDR3 is CASRRMGGELFF. The CDR3 DNA follows: TGTGCCAGCCGTCGTATGGGCGGGGAGCTGTTTTTT.

This clonotype was counted between two and nine times. This sequence joins TRBV10-3 and TRBJ2-2; D might be TRBD2 (5 bases). Trimming left V 10 bases short and J 2 bases short, with 14 bases between. The CDR3 length is 14 residues. Per the germline V gene, CDR1 is ENHRY and CDR2 is SYGVKD. CDR3 sequence: CASRLSGNTGELFF. The CDR3, as DNA: TGTGCCAGTCGGTTGAGCGGAAACACCGGGGAGCTGTTTTTT.

The chain combines TRBV12-3 or TRBV12-4 with TRBJ2-5; tentative D call: TRBD2 (6 bases). This CDR3 has 17 residues. V was cut by 3 bases and J by 2 bases, with 19 bases left in between. For the CDR3, the DNA is TGTGCCAGCAGTTTCAAAGGTGGAGGGGCTTCTCAAGAGACCCAGTACTTC. Its translation is CASSFKGGGASQETQYF.

This clonotype was counted only a few times. The chain couples TRBV7-9 to TRBJ2-5; tentative D call: TRBD2 (6 bases). V lost 5 bases to trimming and J lost 4 bases, with 20 bases between them. Per the germline V gene, CDR1 is SEHNR and CDR2 is FQNEAQ (reference sequence). This CDR3 contains 16 residues. CDR3: CASSPRRGGSGETQYF. CDR3 nucleotide sequence: TGTGCCAGCAGCCCTCGACGTGGAGGGAGTGGAGAGACCCAGTACTTC.

The chain combines TRBV5-5 with TRBJ2-7, with 7 bases aligning to TRBD1. In germline, CDR1 is SGHKS, CDR2 YYEKEE (reference sequence). This CDR3 has 15 amino acids. V lost 4 bases, J lost 2 bases, and 9 bases stayed unmatched. DNA of the CDR3: TGTGCCAGCAGCCCTGGTGGCAGGGGGACCTACGAGCAGTACTTC. Amino acids: CASSPGGRGTYEQYF. Looking up the rest from reference TRBV5-5 and TRBJ2-7 gives the full variable domain: DAGVTQSPTHLIKTRGQQVTLRCSPISGHKSVSWYQQVLGQGPQFIFQYYEKEERGRGNFPDRFSARQFPNYSSELNVNALLLGDSALYLCASSPGGRGTYEQYFGPGTRLTVT.

The chain uses TRBV10-2 and TRBJ2-3; 8 bases agree with TRBD2. Looked up from germline, CDR1 is WSHSY and CDR2 is SAAADI. This CDR3 is 16 amino acids long. Germline trimming cut 4 bases from V and 1 base from J; bases unmatched to any gene: 7. CDR3 sequence reads: CASSGGGGRGTDTQYF. The CDR3 nucleotides read TGCGCCAGCAGTGGAGGCGGGGGGAGAGGCACAGATACGCAGTATTTT.

This clonotype showed up many times. This chain links TRBV20-1 with TRBJ1-1, with D possibly being TRBD1 (5 bases). The CDR3 consists of 15 residues. Trimming took 3 bases from V and 0 from J, leaving 14 bases between them. Germline values: CDR1 DFQATT, CDR2 SNEGSKA (reference sequence). CDR3 DNA: TGCAGTGCTAGGGGGCAGGGCAACATGAACACTGAAGCTTTCTTT. Translation gives CSARGQGNMNTEAFF.

This clonotype was picked up a small number of times. V is TRBV13 and J is TRBJ1-5; D gene uncertain. This CDR3 comprises 15 residues. Germline loops: CDR1 PRHDT, CDR2 FYEKMQ (reference sequence). With 0 bases removed from V and 3 bases from J, the gap between germline ends came to 9 bases. The CDR3 reads CASSLGGPLNQPQHF. CDR3 bases: TGTGCCAGCAGCTTAGGGGGCCCTCTCAATCAGCCCCAGCATTTT.

This rearrangement joins TRBV19 to TRBJ2-3; tentatively, D is TRBD2 (5 bases). Between the trimmed V and J ends, which lost 4 bases and 4 bases, there was a span of 21 bases. This CDR3 region has 17 residues. The germline CDR1 and CDR2 sequences are LNHDA and SQIVND (reference sequence). CDR3 protein: CASSTRLLTRRPDTQYF. The CDR3 nucleotides read TGTGCCAGTAGTACCCGCCTGCTCACAAGGAGGCCAGATACGCAGTATTTT.

This clonotype was picked up a small number of times. The chain combines TRBV5-8 with TRBJ1-2; 9 nucleotides line up with TRBD1. The CDR3 totals 16 residues. The J segment lost 0 bases and the V segment lost 4 bases, leaving 7 bases of the junction unmatched. CDR1 is SGHTS and CDR2 is YDEGEE in the germline V gene. The CDR3 here is CASSTGQGPTNYGYTF. In DNA, the CDR3 is TGTGCCAGCAGCACAGGACAGGGGCCCACTAACTATGGCTACACCTTC.

This clonotype was seen only a few times. The chain employs TRBV20-1 and TRBJ1-1, with D unresolved. With 2 bases removed from V and 2 bases from J, the gap between germline ends came to 3 bases. CDR3 length: 11 amino acids. Germline assignment: CDR1 DFQATT and CDR2 SNEGSKA (reference sequence). Here the CDR3 DNA reads TGCAGTGCTAGACAAAACACTGAAGCTTTCTTT. Translated: CSARQNTEAFF.

The chain uses TRBV12-3 or TRBV12-4 and TRBJ1-4; D may be TRBD1 (5 bases). V was cut by 3 bases and J by 10 bases, with 15 bases left in between. The CDR3 loop spans 14 amino acids. In DNA, the CDR3 is TGTGCCAGCAGTTTGGGGGGGGGGGATGCAAAACTGTTTTTT. Translating gives CASSLGGGDAKLFF.

This chain uses TRBV5-1 with TRBJ2-1; D is possibly TRBD2 (5 bases). The CDR3 totals 12 residues. The germline V gene encodes CDR1 SGHRS and CDR2 YFSETQ. V lost 1 base to trimming and J lost 10 bases, with 9 bases between them. The CDR3 is CASSLRGSEQFF. For the CDR3, the DNA is TGCGCCAGCAGCTTGCGGGGTAGCGAGCAGTTCTTC. The variable domain in full, completed from reference TRBV5-1 and TRBJ2-1, reads KAGVTQTPRYLIKTRGQQVTLSCSPISGHRSVSWYQQTPGQGLQFLFEYFSETQRNKGNFPGRFSGRQFSNSRSEMNVSTLELGDSALYLCASSLRGSEQFFGPGTRLTVL.

This clonotype occurred many times. The chain has TRBV30 and TRBJ1-1, with D unclear. This CDR3 spans 11 amino acids. Per germline, CDR1 GTSNPN and CDR2 SVGIG (reference sequence). Trimming removed 4 bases from V and 1 base from J, with 4 bases in between. CDR3 nucleotide sequence: TGTGCCTGGAAACAGAACACTGAAGCTTTCTTT. As protein: CAWKQNTEAFF.